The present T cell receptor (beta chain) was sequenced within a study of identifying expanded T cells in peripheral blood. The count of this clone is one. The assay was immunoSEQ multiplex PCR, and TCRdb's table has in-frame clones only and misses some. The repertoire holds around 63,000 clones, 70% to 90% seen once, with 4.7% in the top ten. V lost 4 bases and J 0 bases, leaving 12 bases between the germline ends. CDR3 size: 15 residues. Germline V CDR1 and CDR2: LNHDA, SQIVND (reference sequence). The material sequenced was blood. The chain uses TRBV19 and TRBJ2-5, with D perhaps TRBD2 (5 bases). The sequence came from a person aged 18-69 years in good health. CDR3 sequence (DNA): TGTGCCAGTAGTAAGATTCGGGGATACCAAGAGACCCAGTACTTC. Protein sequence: CASSKIRGYQETQYF.